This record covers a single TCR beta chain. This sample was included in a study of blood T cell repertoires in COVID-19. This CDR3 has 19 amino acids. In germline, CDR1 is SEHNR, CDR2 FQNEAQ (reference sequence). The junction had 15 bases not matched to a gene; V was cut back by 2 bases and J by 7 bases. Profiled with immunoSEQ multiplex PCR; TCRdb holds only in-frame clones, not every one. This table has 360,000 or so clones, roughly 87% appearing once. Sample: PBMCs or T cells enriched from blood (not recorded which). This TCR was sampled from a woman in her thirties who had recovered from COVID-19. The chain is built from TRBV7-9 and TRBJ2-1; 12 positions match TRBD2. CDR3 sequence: CASSLIGVLAGGPRNEQFF. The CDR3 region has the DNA TGTGCCAGCAGCTTAATAGGGGTTCTAGCGGGAGGGCCGCGAAATGAGCAGTTCTTC. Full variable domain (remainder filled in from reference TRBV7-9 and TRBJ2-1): DTGVSQNPRHKITKRGQNVTFRCDPISEHNRLYWYRQTLGQGPEFLTYFQNEAQLEKSRLLSDRFSAERPKGSFSTLEIQRTEQGDSAMYLCASSLIGVLAGGPRNEQFFGPGTRLTVL.